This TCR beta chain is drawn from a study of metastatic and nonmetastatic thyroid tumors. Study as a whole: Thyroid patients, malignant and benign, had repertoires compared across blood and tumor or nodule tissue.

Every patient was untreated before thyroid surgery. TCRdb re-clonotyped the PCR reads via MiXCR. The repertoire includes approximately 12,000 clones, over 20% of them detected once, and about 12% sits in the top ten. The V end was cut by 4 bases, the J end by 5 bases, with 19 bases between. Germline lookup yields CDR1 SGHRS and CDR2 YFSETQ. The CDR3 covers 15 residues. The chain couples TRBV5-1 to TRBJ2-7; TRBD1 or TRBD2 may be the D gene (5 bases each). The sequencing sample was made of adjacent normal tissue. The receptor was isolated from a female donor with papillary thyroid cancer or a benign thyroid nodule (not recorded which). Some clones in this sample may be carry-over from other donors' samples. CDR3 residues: CASSSRQSRGDEQYF. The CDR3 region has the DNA TGCGCCAGCAGCAGCCGACAGAGCAGAGGGGACGAGCAGTACTTC. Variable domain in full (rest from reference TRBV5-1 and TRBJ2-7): KAGVTQTPRYLIKTRGQQVTLSCSPISGHRSVSWYQQTPGQGLQFLFEYFSETQRNKGNFPGRFSGRQFSNSRSEMNVSTLELGDSALYLCASSSRQSRGDEQYFGPGTRLTVT.